This T cell receptor (beta chain) was captured by sequencing in a study of T cells in tuberculosis. Looking at the study overall: IGRA-negative adolescents, IGRA-positive adolescents with latent tuberculosis and adults with active tuberculosis formed this South African cohort. Points from the study as a whole: Cases with active tuberculosis were adults, while controls were adolescents.

Produced via immunoSEQ multiplex PCR; TCRdb's table is partial and in-frame only. The sample has roughly 19,000 clones, 80% to 90% seen once. With regard to this clone: Its specificity is not known.

Sequenced material: PBMCs. The sequence was obtained from a donor aged 10-35 years with latent tuberculosis or without tuberculosis infection.

CDR3 loop: CASSSRGSLIRSYEQYF. The CDR3 DNA reads TGTGCCAGCAGCTCACGTGGCAGTTTAATCCGCTCCTACGAGCAGTACTTC. This chain links TRBV11-2 with TRBJ2-7; D call uncertain. The CDR3 is 17 amino acids. Germline V lookup: CDR1 SGHAT, CDR2 FQNNGV. The V end lost 4 bases, the J end lost 0 bases, and 19 bases lay between the germline ends.